The 22 T cell receptor beta chains listed next were all sequenced from one sample in a study of cytotoxic CD8 clonotypes in ibrutinib-treated CLL. Profiled with immunoSEQ multiplex PCR; TCRdb holds only in-frame clones, not every one. The sample yields 150,000 or so clones, 70% to 90% seen once. The sequences come from PBMCs, collected after 24 months of ibrutinib treatment. All receptors come from a human donor with chronic lymphocytic leukemia.

The genes are TRBV6-5 and TRBJ2-7, with no clear D. The CDR3 runs 13 residues. Germline CDR1 MNHEY, CDR2 SVGAGI. CDR3 in DNA: TGTGCTACCTGCAGCCCCCGGTCGGTGGAGCAGTACTTC. Residues: CATCSPRSVEQYF.

The chain joins TRBV11-2 to TRBJ1-3, with a tentative D call TRBD1 (5 bases). This CDR3 spans 18 amino acids. The V and J ends lost 3 bases and 0 bases respectively, with 18 bases between them. Germline-derived CDR1 and CDR2 are SGHAT and FQNNGV. Here the CDR3 reads CASSFGKWGSPSGNTIYF. For the CDR3, the DNA is TGTGCCAGCAGCTTTGGGAAATGGGGCAGCCCCTCTGGAAACACCATATATTTT.

Note on this clone: The sample contains more than one DNA sequence encoding this CDR3. The rearrangement joins TRBV20-1 to TRBJ2-3; no firm D call. The CDR3 runs to 11 residues. Germline-derived CDR1 and CDR2 are DFQATT and SNEGSKA (reference sequence). The V gene lost 3 bases and the J gene lost 6 bases, with 7 bases spanning the gap. CDR3 sequence reads: CSARARDTQYF. As DNA, the CDR3 is TGCAGTGCTAGGGCGCGGGATACGCAGTATTTT.

The rearrangement uses TRBV6-5 and TRBJ2-3, with unresolved D. CDR3 length equals 14 residues. V lost 5 bases and J 1 base, leaving 10 bases between the germline ends. Germline CDR1 is MNHEY and CDR2 is SVGAGI. Written as DNA, the CDR3 is TGTGCCAGCAGTCTCGCGGTGGGCACAGATACGCAGTATTTT. Its translation: CASSLAVGTDTQYF.

This clone showed up just once. This chain uses TRBV9 with TRBJ2-7; no clear D gene. V lost 2 bases to trimming and J lost 5 bases, with 20 bases between them. CDR3 length: 16 amino acids. Germline CDR1 is SGDLS and CDR2 is YYNGEE. CDR3 sequence (DNA): TGTGCCAGCAGCGTTTCGACGTGGTCCGATCGGGACGAGCAGTACTTC. Its protein is CASSVSTWSDRDEQYF.

This clone was detected once. This chain links TRBV19 with TRBJ2-1; D remains ambiguous. V was clipped by 5 bases and J by 12 bases, with 14 bases between them. This CDR3 has 12 residues. CDR1 is LNHDA, CDR2 SQIVND, per germline (reference sequence). CDR3 region: CASSEAPLGQFF. CDR3 DNA: TGTGCCAGTAGTGAGGCACCCTTAGGGCAGTTCTTC. Based on the CDR3 plus reference TRBV19 and TRBJ2-1, the full variable domain is DGGITQSPKYLFRKEGQNVTLSCEQNLNHDAMYWYRQDPGQGLRLIYYSQIVNDFQKGDIAEGYSVSREKKESFPLTVTSAQKNPTAFYLCASSEAPLGQFFGPGTRLTVL.

The chain joins TRBV15 to TRBJ2-7; D unclear. Looked up from germline, CDR1 is LNHNV and CDR2 is YYDKDF (reference sequence). The CDR3 has 12 amino acids. Trimming removed 0 bases at V and 3 bases at J, with 3 bases between. CDR3 region: CATSRDFYEQYF. The DNA of the CDR3 is TGTGCCACCAGCAGAGATTTCTACGAGCAGTACTTC.

The rearrangement joins TRBV28 to TRBJ1-2; weak D call: TRBD1 (5 bases). This CDR3 contains 15 residues. Trimming left V 8 bases short and J 2 bases short, with 18 bases between. Germline CDR1 MDHEN, CDR2 SYDVKM. This chain's CDR3 is CASVQTGGSNYGYTF. The CDR3 region has the DNA TGTGCCAGCGTCCAAACCGGGGGTTCGAACTATGGCTACACCTTC.

V is TRBV5-4 and J is TRBJ2-1; 7 nucleotides match TRBD2. J was trimmed by 0 bases and V by 4 bases; bases with no gene match: 4. The germline CDR1 and CDR2 sequences are SGHNT and YYREEE (reference sequence). The CDR3 has 15 amino acids. In DNA form, the CDR3 reads TGTGCCAGCAGCGGGGGGGTAAGCTCCTACAATGAGCAGTTCTTC. Translated, it gives CASSGGVSSYNEQFF.

J is TRBJ2-2 and V is TRBV7-3; D unresolved. The length of the CDR3 is 15 residues. Trimming stripped 5 bases from V and 1 base from J, with 11 bases between. CDR1 and CDR2 (germline): SGHTA, FQGTGA. CDR3 in amino acids: CASSRSAVNTGELFF. For the CDR3, the DNA is TGTGCCAGCAGCCGATCTGCAGTGAACACCGGGGAGCTGTTTTTT.

This clone came up once. V usage is TRBV7-9 and J usage is TRBJ2-1; D is possibly TRBD2 (6 bases). The germline V gene encodes CDR1 SEHNR and CDR2 FQNEAQ (reference sequence). There are 17 residues in the CDR3. Trimming removed 1 base at V and 7 bases at J, with 20 bases between. The CDR3 DNA follows: TGTGCCAGCAGCTTAGGGCTCGCGTTAGCGGCAGAGAATGAGCAGTTCTTC. Protein product: CASSLGLALAAENEQFF.

This clone was found a few times. The chain has TRBV20-1 and TRBJ1-1; TRBD1 agrees at 7 bases. The CDR3 is 11 amino acids. Germline V gives CDR1 DFQATT, CDR2 SNEGSKA (reference sequence). The CDR3 loop is CCGQENTEAFF. The DNA of the CDR3 is TGCTGCGGACAGGAGAACACTGAAGCTTTCTTT.

This chain uses TRBV6-5 with TRBJ2-6; D not certain. In germline, CDR1 is MNHEY, CDR2 SVGAGI. Trimming shortened V by 7 bases and J by 1 base, and 11 bases separated the two germline ends. The CDR3 loop spans 15 amino acids. The CDR3 region has the DNA TGTGCCAGCAAGAAGGAGCCTTCTGGGGCCAACGTCCTGACTTTC. Translating it yields CASKKEPSGANVLTF.

This clone has a handful of counts. The gene calls are TRBV4-1 and TRBJ1-6; D is undetermined. The germline V gene encodes CDR1 MGHRA and CDR2 YSYEKL. The CDR3 has 14 residues. Trimming stripped 1 base from V and 9 bases from J, with 10 bases between. The CDR3 here is CASSQVAVVSPLHF. In nucleotides, the CDR3 is TGCGCCAGCAGCCAAGTAGCTGTAGTTTCACCCCTCCACTTT.

V and J are TRBV28 and TRBJ1-5; the D gene is possibly TRBD1 (6 bases). The CDR3 is 12 residues long. The germline V gene encodes CDR1 MDHEN and CDR2 SYDVKM. CDR3 loop: CAAQGVNQPQHF. CDR3 nucleotides: TGTGCGGCACAGGGTGTTAATCAGCCCCAGCATTTT.

The CDR3 sequence: CSVNGVISAEAFF. The CDR3 nucleotides read TGCAGCGTTAACGGCGTGATATCGGCTGAAGCTTTCTTT. This chain connects TRBV29-1 to TRBJ1-1; D not resolved. Trimming pared 5 bases from V and 6 bases from J, leaving 16 bases between. Germline V gene sequence: CDR1 SQVTM, CDR2 ANQGSEA. The length of the CDR3 is 13 residues.

Only a few counts were recorded for this clone. V is TRBV5-6 and J is TRBJ2-7; no clear D. The length of the CDR3 is 13 residues. Germline CDR1 reads SGHDT; CDR2 reads YYEEEE. V was pared by 5 bases and J by 2 bases, with 11 bases between. The chain's CDR3 is CASSLQLAYEQYF. The CDR3 DNA reads as TGTGCCAGCAGTCTACAGCTGGCCTACGAGCAGTACTTC.

The V and J genes are TRBV30 and TRBJ1-5; maybe TRBD1 (5 bases). Trimming took off 2 bases at V and 4 bases at J, with 12 bases between the two ends. Per germline, CDR1 GTSNPN and CDR2 SVGIG (reference sequence). The CDR3 extends over 14 amino acids. CDR3 nucleotides: TGTGCCTGGAGTAACGGCCAGGGAAATCAGCCCCAGCATTTT. Translation: CAWSNGQGNQPQHF.

The chain links TRBV19 to TRBJ2-5; TRBD1 matches at 11 bases. The V segment lost 5 bases and the J segment 5 bases; nucleotides outside the gene matches: 4. CDR3 length: 14 residues. From germline, CDR1 is LNHDA and CDR2 SQIVND (reference sequence). DNA for the CDR3: TGTGCCAGTAGTCCGGGACAGGGGGGGGAGACCCAGTACTTC. Translated, it gives CASSPGQGGETQYF.

This chain uses TRBV7-2 with TRBJ1-2, with D possibly being TRBD1 (5 bases). Germline CDR1 and CDR2: SGHTA and FQGNSA. The CDR3 covers 12 residues. The ends were cut back, 3 bases at V and 8 bases at J, with 10 bases in the middle. CDR3 protein: CASSFEGRGYTF. CDR3 in DNA: TGTGCCAGCAGCTTTGAGGGGAGAGGCTACACCTTC.

The chain carries TRBV6-5 and TRBJ2-4; D is unresolved. The V and J ends lost 0 bases and 0 bases respectively, with 6 bases between them. Germline-derived CDR1 and CDR2 are MNHEY and SVGAGI. CDR3 size: 15 residues. This CDR3 reads CASSYSNKAKNIQYF. The CDR3 nucleotides read TGTGCCAGCAGTTACTCGAATAAAGCCAAAAACATTCAGTACTTC.

The chain has TRBV15 and TRBJ1-4; no clear D. V lost 8 bases and J 13 bases, leaving 14 bases between the germline ends. The CDR3 has 11 amino acids. In germline, CDR1 is LNHNV, CDR2 YYDKDF (reference sequence). CDR3 loop: CATGLGSRLFF. The CDR3 DNA is TGTGCCACCGGGCTTGGTAGCAGACTGTTTTTT.